A selection of T cell receptor beta chains follows, all from one sample in a study of beta chain features in type 1 diabetes. Sequencing was performed with immunoSEQ multiplex PCR; in TCRdb, only in-frame clones are kept and a portion is missing. The sample contains hundreds of thousands of clones, over 9.5% of which appear only once. The specimen was naive CD4+ T cells from blood. Receptors were obtained from a man aged 18 to 30 in good health. The CDR3 runs from the conserved cysteine through the conserved F or W. Each record gives: CDR3 length, J gene, V gene, D gene, clone size, CDR3 DNA, CDR3 protein. A D gene is named only where the DNA matches it firmly. Expanded clones are given a class, and other clones once, few, many or no size at all.

13	TRBJ1-1	TRBV6-4	NA	NA	TGTGCCAGCAGTGAAGAGTTGGACACTGAAGCTTTCTTT	CASSEELDTEAFF
15	TRBJ2-5	TRBV11-2	TRBD1	few	TGTGCCAGCAGCTCGACAGGGTACTCAGGGGAGACCCAGTACTTC	CASSSTGYSGETQYF
13	TRBJ1-2	TRBV28	NA	NA	TGTGCCAGCGGACAGTTTTCTAACTATGGCTACACCTTC	CASGQFSNYGYTF
13	TRBJ1-1	TRBV28	NA	few	TGTGCCAGTAGTCGGCTCAGCCGGGGTGAAGCTTTCTTT	CASSRLSRGEAFF
16	TRBJ2-3	TRBV5-4	TRBD1	few	TGTGCCAGCAGCATCCGACAGGGGGGGAGCACAGATACGCAGTATTTT	CASSIRQGGSTDTQYF
14	TRBJ1-1	TRBV2	NA	NA	TGTGCCATCATAACAACCGACTCGAACACTGAAGCTTTCTTT	CAIITTDSNTEAFF
15	TRBJ1-5	TRBV4-3	NA	NA	TGCGCCAGCAGCCCCTGGGGGGTGAGCAATCAGCCCCAGCATTTT	CASSPWGVSNQPQHF
14	TRBJ2-7	TRBV29-1	NA	NA	TGCAGCGTCGGGATCGGACTTTACTCCTACGAGCAGTACTTC	CSVGIGLYSYEQYF
13	TRBJ1-2	TRBV7-9	NA	few	TGTGCCAGCAGCCAGTCCGCGGGGAATGGCTACACCTTC	CASSQSAGNGYTF
15	TRBJ1-1	TRBV7-9	TRBD1	once	TGTGCCAGCGGACGACAGGGGGAGGAGAACACTGAAGCTTTCTTT	CASGRQGEENTEAFF
12	TRBJ1-2	TRBV19	NA	few	TGTGCCAGTTCTGACAGGAACTATGGCTACACCTTC	CASSDRNYGYTF
13	TRBJ1-2	TRBV18	NA	NA	TGTGCCAGCTCACCTACAGGACCCGATAGCTACACCTTC	CASSPTGPDSYTF
13	TRBJ2-7	TRBV28	TRBD2	NA	TGTGCCAGCAGCCTGGGGGGGACCTACGAGCAGTACTTC	CASSLGGTYEQYF
14	TRBJ1-1	TRBV4-2	NA	NA	TGTGCCAGCAGCCCCCACCCGGGGAACACTGAAGCTTTCTTT	CASSPHPGNTEAFF
15	TRBJ1-2	TRBV7-6	TRBD1	few	TGTGCCAGCAGCGACCCTTACAGGGGGGCCTATGGCTACACCTTC	CASSDPYRGAYGYTF
14	TRBJ2-3	TRBV18	NA	NA	TGTGCCAGCTCACCAATCTCGAGCACAGATACGCAGTATTTT	CASSPISSTDTQYF
13	TRBJ1-2	TRBV19	NA	NA	TGTGCCAGTAGCCCGGGGTCGTTATATGGCTACACCTTC	CASSPGSLYGYTF
16	TRBJ2-5	TRBV30	NA	NA	TGTGCCTGGAGTGCCATCCGCGCTAGCAGGGGAGAGACCCAGTACTTC	CAWSAIRASRGETQYF